The clone carrying this T cell receptor (beta chain) came up a few times. Germline CDR1 reads SGDLS; CDR2 reads YYNGEE. This CDR3 region has 15 residues. The J segment lost 0 bases and the V segment lost 3 bases, leaving 4 bases of the junction unmatched. This sample was included in a study of read filtering for tumor transcriptome and immune sequencing. From 300 to 450 ng of RNA, a library with molecular barcoded alpha/delta and beta/gamma adaptors was made. TCRdb independently ran MiXCR on the reads; one entry per CDR3 protein. The repertoire holds 20,000 or so distinct CDR3 sequences, with around a fifth as singletons.

Sequencing was done on a sample of a population of CD138-negative cells sorted from bone marrow. The chain uses TRBV9 and TRBJ2-3; 7 positions agree with TRBD2. The receptor was isolated from a donor aged 40 or over with multiple myeloma. For the CDR3, the DNA is TGTGCCAGCAGCGCGAGCGGGGTCAGCACAGATACGCAGTATTTT. Translated, it gives CASSASGVSTDTQYF.